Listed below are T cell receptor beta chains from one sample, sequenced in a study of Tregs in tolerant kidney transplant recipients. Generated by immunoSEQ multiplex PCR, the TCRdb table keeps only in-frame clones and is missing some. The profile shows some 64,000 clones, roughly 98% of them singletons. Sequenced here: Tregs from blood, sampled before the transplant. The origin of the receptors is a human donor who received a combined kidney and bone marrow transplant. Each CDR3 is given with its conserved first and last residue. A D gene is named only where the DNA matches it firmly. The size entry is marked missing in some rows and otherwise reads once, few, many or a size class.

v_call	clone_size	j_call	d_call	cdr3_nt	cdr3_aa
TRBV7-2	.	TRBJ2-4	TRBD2	TGTGCCAGCAGCTTACGGACTAGCGGGACCCTAGCCAAAAACATTCAGTACTTC	CASSLRTSGTLAKNIQYF
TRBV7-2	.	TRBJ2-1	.	TGTGCCAGCAGCCCGGACTATAGCTCCTACAATGAGCAGTTCTTC	CASSPDYSSYNEQFF
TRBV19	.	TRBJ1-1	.	TGTGCCAGTAGTATAGACAGGGACACTGAAGCTTTCTTT	CASSIDRDTEAFF
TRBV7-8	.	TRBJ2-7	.	TGTGCCAGCACCATGACAGGTTTCGAGCAGTACTTC	CASTMTGFEQYF
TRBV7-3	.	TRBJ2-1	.	TGTGCCAGCAGCCCCGAGGGGGGGGGCTACAATGAGCAGTTCTTC	CASSPEGGGYNEQFF
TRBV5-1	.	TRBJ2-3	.	TGCGCCAGCAGCTTGAATCCCCATGTTCCGCAGTATTTT	CASSLNPHVPQYF
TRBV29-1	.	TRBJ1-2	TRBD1	TGCAGCGTTGAAGATCAGGGGGACGGCAACTATGGCTACACCTTC	CSVEDQGDGNYGYTF
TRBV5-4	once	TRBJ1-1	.	TGTGCCAGCAGCTTGTTTTTAAGGGGGAACACTGAAGCTTTCTTT	CASSLFLRGNTEAFF
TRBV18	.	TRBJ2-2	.	TGTGCCAGCTCATCCCAATCAGACCGGGGAGCCGGGGAGCTGTTTTTT	CASSSQSDRGAGELFF
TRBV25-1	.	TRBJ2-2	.	TGTGCCAGCAGGTCTACGAACACCGGGGAGCTGTTTTTT	CASRSTNTGELFF
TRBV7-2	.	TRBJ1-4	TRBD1	TGTGCCAGCAGCTTAACGGGACAGGGTTTAACTAATGAAAAACTGTTTTTT	CASSLTGQGLTNEKLFF
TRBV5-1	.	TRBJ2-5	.	TGCGCCACTGCCCTAGGGGGGGGTTCCTCTCAAGAGACCCAGTACTTC	CATALGGGSSQETQYF
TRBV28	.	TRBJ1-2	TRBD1	TGTGCCAGCACCCTTCGACAGGGTAATGGCTACACCTTC	CASTLRQGNGYTF
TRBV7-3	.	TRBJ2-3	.	TGTGCCAGCAGCTCCCAGGGTACAGATACGCAGTATTTT	CASSSQGTDTQYF
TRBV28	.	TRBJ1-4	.	TGTGCCAGCAGTTCGACGGGCGGAGGTGAAAAACTGTTTTTT	CASSSTGGGEKLFF
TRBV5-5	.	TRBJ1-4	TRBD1	TGTGCCAGCAGCTTGTCGGTAGTAGGCCCAGGGGGTGAAAAACTGTTTTTT	CASSLSVVGPGGEKLFF
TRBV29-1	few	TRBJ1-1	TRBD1	TGCAGCGTCTGGACAGGCGGTAACACTGAAGCTTTCTTT	CSVWTGGNTEAFF
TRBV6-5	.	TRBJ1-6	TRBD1	TGTGCCAGCAGGCATACTACAGGGGATAATTCACCCCTCCACTTT	CASRHTTGDNSPLHF
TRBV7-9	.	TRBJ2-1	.	TGTGCCAGCAGCCCCAGGTACAATGAGCAGTTCTTC	CASSPRYNEQFF
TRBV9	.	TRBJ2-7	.	TGTGCCAGCGGGGGGTCCTCCCAAGGAATGGAGCAGTACTTC	CASGGSSQGMEQYF
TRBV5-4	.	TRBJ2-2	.	TGTGCCAGCAGCTTTGTTGGCTCCGGGGAGCTGTTTTTT	CASSFVGSGELFF
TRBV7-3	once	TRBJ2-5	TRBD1	TGTGCCAGCAAACGGACAGGGGGAGAGACCCAGTACTTC	CASKRTGGETQYF
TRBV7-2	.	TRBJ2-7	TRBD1	TGTGCCAGCAGCTTCCGCAGGGGGCCCTACGAGCAGTACTTC	CASSFRRGPYEQYF
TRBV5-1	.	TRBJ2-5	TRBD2	TGCGCCAGCAGCTTGGTACTAGCGGGAGTTGGAGAGACCCAGTACTTC	CASSLVLAGVGETQYF
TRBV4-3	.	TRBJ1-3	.	TGCGCCAGCAGCCATCATCCGAGGGGGGGTGCTGGAAACACCATATATTTT	CASSHHPRGGAGNTIYF
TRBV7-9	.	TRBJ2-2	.	TGTGCCAGCAGCTTACGGGGAACCAGGGGCACCGGGGAGCTGTTTTTT	CASSLRGTRGTGELFF
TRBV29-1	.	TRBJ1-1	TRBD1	TGCAGCGCAGCTCCGGGACAGGGGTTGATGAACACTGAAGCTTTCTTT	CSAAPGQGLMNTEAFF
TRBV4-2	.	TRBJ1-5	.	TGTGCCAGCAGCCAAGAGGGGGGGAATCAGCCCCAGCATTTT	CASSQEGGNQPQHF
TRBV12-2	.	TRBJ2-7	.	TGTGCAAGTCGCTTAGTATGGGGGAGGGCCTACGAGCAGTACTTC	CASRLVWGRAYEQYF
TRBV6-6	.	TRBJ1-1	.	TGTGCCAGCAACAAAAACCAGGGAGGGCTAGGCGCTTTCTTT	CASNKNQGGLGAFF
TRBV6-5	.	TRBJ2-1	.	TGTGCCAGCAGTTACACCAGCGAGTCCTACAATGAGCAGTTCTTC	CASSYTSESYNEQFF
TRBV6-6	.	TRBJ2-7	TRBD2	TGTGCCAGCAGTACGGGACTAGGATACGAGCAGTACTTC	CASSTGLGYEQYF
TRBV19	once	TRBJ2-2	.	TGTGCCAGTAGTATGTATATCAGTCCGAACACCGGGGAGCTGTTTTTT	CASSMYISPNTGELFF
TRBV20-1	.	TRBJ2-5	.	TGCAGCGCCTGGAGGGAAGAGACCCAGTACTTC	CSAWREETQYF
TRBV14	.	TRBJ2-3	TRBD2	TGTGCCAGCAGCCCATGGACTAGCGGGGGGGCCGGGACGCAGTATTTT	CASSPWTSGGAGTQYF
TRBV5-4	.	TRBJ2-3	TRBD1	TGTGCCAGCAGCCCCCCCGGGACAGCTAGCACAGATACGCAGTATTTT	CASSPPGTASTDTQYF
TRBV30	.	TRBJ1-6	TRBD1	TGTGCCTGGAGCGGACAGGGGAGCTCACCCCTCCACTTT	CAWSGQGSSPLHF
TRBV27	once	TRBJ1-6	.	TGTGCCAGCAGTTTAGGGGGGGTCGCTTCACCCCTCCACTTT	CASSLGGVASPLHF
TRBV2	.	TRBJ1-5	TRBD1	TGTGCCAGCAGTGAAGCGTCGCGGACAGGGTACAATCAGCCCCAGCATTTT	CASSEASRTGYNQPQHF
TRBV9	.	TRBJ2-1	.	TGTGCCAGCAGCGGGAGGACCTACAATGAGCAGTTCTTC	CASSGRTYNEQFF
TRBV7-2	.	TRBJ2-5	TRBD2	TGTGCCAGCAGCTTAGGACTAGCGGGAGATAGGGAGACCCAGTACTTC	CASSLGLAGDRETQYF
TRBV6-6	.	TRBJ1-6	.	TGTGCCAGCAGGTATCGGGAAGGGTCACCCCTCCACTTT	CASRYREGSPLHF
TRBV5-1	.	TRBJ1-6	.	TGCGCCAGCAGCTTGGCGGGTGGATCTAATTCACCCCTCCACTTT	CASSLAGGSNSPLHF
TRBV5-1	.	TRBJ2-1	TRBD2	TGCGCCAGCAGCGTAACCCCCAGCGGGGGAGGATACAATGAGCAGTTCTTC	CASSVTPSGGGYNEQFF